This T cell receptor (beta chain) was captured by sequencing in a study of T cell responses to AZD1222 COVID-19 vaccine. Study findings and constraints: Most donors were white British and more were female, and clonal diversity was possibly underestimated. Unmutated regions of variants are reportedly targeted by nearly half of spike-specific TCRs.

Some clones are missing from TCRdb's copy, which holds only in-frame ones; the method was immunoSEQ multiplex PCR. The profile covers 200,000 to 250,000 clones, with 93% appearing a single time and approximately 1% taken by the ten largest. This CDR3 is 15 amino acids long. V lost 1 base and J lost 1, with 9 bases in between. Per the germline V gene, CDR1 is SGHTA and CDR2 is FQGNSA. With regard to this clone: Its antigen is undetermined. The same CDR3 also results from other DNA sequences found in this sample.

The sequencing here drew on peripheral blood, taken on day 0 of MenACWY control vaccination. This clonotype was sampled from an adult in good health. The genes are TRBV7-2 and TRBJ2-3; D remains ambiguous. This chain's CDR3 is CASSLGGRGTDTQYF. DNA for the CDR3: TGTGCCAGCAGCTTAGGAGGCCGGGGCACAGATACGCAGTATTTT.